This section outlines one T cell receptor beta chain sequence together with its context. Its antigen is as yet unknown. CDR3 length: 14 residues. The V gene's germline CDR1 is MNHNS and CDR2 SASEGT. V was shortened by 2 bases and J by 8 bases, with 15 bases between the two germline ends. Using immunoSEQ multiplex PCR, the repertoire was profiled, and TCRdb retains in-frame clones only, with some absent. Found here are around 67,000 clones, under 90% of them singletons; the top ten hold 1.5% to 2%. These data are taken from a study of T cells in localized non-small cell lung cancer. General study points: The appearance of a median roughly 61 of the top 100 tumor clones was seen in adjacent lung. Highest T cell clonality was seen in uninvolved adjacent lung, surpassing that measured in tumor.

This clonotype originated in a woman aged 40-70 years with stage I lung adenocarcinoma. The source was peripheral blood, collected before any cancer treatment. The rearrangement joins TRBV6-1 to TRBJ1-1; D call uncertain. The CDR3 sequence: CASSEPFRRSEAFF. The CDR3 DNA reads TGTGCCAGCAGTGAACCATTTAGGCGTTCGGAAGCTTTCTTT.